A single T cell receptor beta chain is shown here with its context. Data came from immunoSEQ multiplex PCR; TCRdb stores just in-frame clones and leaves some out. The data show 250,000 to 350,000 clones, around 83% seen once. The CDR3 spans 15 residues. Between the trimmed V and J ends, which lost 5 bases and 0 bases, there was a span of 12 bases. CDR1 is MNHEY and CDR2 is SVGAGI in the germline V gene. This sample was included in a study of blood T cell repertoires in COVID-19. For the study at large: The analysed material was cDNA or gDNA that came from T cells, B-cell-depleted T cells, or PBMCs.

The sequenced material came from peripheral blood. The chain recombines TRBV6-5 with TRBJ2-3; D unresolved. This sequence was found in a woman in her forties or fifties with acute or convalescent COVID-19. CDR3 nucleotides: TGTGCCAGCAGTCGGATTCAGGCTAGCACAGATACGCAGTATTTT. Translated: CASSRIQASTDTQYF.